The 23 T cell receptor beta chains below were found in one sample sequenced in a study of blood T cells in healthy people across ages. Alongside a J-beta primer mix, a sample-barcoded 5' primer served in a second PCR lasting about 7 to 11 cycles. MiXCR, applied by TCRdb to the 5' RACE reads, yields one record per CDR3 protein. The table lists about 650,000 distinct CDR3 sequences, less than 40% of them singletons, with roughly 14% in the top ten. The sample consisted of blood. These receptor sequences come from a woman of 80 years or more in good health.

This clonotype was counted once. A read error may explain this, as a much larger clone is one base away. The genes are TRBV6-2 or TRBV6-3 and TRBJ1-6; D gene unclear. The V gene lost 8 bases and the J gene lost 8 bases, with 22 bases spanning the gap. CDR1 is MNHEY and CDR2 is SVGEGT in the germline V gene. The CDR3 totals 16 residues. The CDR3 DNA follows: TGTGCCAGCTCGAAACTTACTCCGAGGAGCGATTCACCCCTCCACTTT. Translated: CASSKLTPRSDSPLHF.

The CDR3 reads CSLGRSSYEQYF. The CDR3 DNA reads as TGCAGTCTCGGGAGGAGCTCCTACGAGCAGTACTTC. The rearrangement joins TRBV20-1 to TRBJ2-7; 7 bases align to TRBD2. Germline CDR1 and CDR2: DFQATT and SNEGSKA (reference sequence). The CDR3 covers 12 residues. V was clipped by 8 bases and J by 0 bases; unmatched bases: 4.

This clonotype was found many times. The chain uses TRBV2 and TRBJ2-5, with D possibly matching TRBD1 (5 bases). The CDR3 extends over 13 amino acids. CDR1 and CDR2 from the germline V gene are SNHLY and FYNNEI. V lost 2 bases to trimming and J lost 1 base, with 5 bases between them. The CDR3 region is CASSETGQETQYF. The CDR3 nucleotides are TGTGCCAGCAGTGAAACAGGCCAAGAGACCCAGTACTTC.

This chain uses TRBV29-1 with TRBJ1-4; D call uncertain. This CDR3 contains 10 residues. Germline-derived CDR1 and CDR2 are SQVTM and ANQGSEA. With 7 bases removed from V and 8 bases from J, the gap between germline ends came to 8 bases. This chain's CDR3 is CSAYYEKLFF. For the CDR3, the DNA is TGCAGCGCGTATTACGAAAAACTGTTTTTT.

This clonotype was seen many times. J is TRBJ2-1 and V is TRBV5-1; TRBD2 matches at 15 bases. J was trimmed by 15 bases and V by 4 bases; bases with no gene match: 8. Germline CDR1 SGHRS, CDR2 YFSETQ. CDR3 size: 14 residues. In DNA form, the CDR3 reads TGCGCCAGCAGCCCAGGACTAGCGGGGGGGCCAGGGTTCTTC. As protein: CASSPGLAGGPGFF.

The J gene is TRBJ2-5, the V gene TRBV9; D remains unclear. The J call is in doubt because the DNA end fits TRBJ2-1 better. The CDR3 consists of 15 residues. Germline V gives CDR1 SGDLS, CDR2 YYNGEE. The CDR3 here is CASSVSVGRQETQFF. CDR3 nucleotide sequence: TGTGCCAGCAGCGTATCGGTAGGGCGCCAAGAGACCCAGTTCTTC.

In its sample, this clonotype was seen many times. The gene calls are TRBV29-1 and TRBJ2-6; possible D gene TRBD1, 5 bases. Trimming took off 1 base at V and 12 bases at J, with 10 bases between the two ends. The CDR3 spans 12 residues. Per germline, CDR1 SQVTM and CDR2 ANQGSEA. CDR3 amino acids: CSVEVGQAVLTF. CDR3 in DNA: TGCAGCGTTGAAGTGGGGCAGGCCGTCCTGACTTTC.

V is TRBV2 and J is TRBJ1-4; unclear D gene. The germline V gene encodes CDR1 SNHLY and CDR2 FYNNEI. Trimming removed 0 bases at V and 5 bases at J, with 10 bases between. The CDR3 is made up of 15 amino acids. The CDR3 DNA reads as TGTGCCAGCAGTGAAGCCGGAAATCTCAATGAAAAACTGTTTTTT. Translated: CASSEAGNLNEKLFF.

With regard to this clonotype: This could be a read error, since a much larger clone is one nucleotide away. The chain couples TRBV5-1 to TRBJ2-1; weak D call: TRBD1 (6 bases). V dropped 0 bases and J dropped 6 bases, with 16 bases sitting between them. This CDR3 region has 16 residues. Germline assignment: CDR1 SGHRS and CDR2 YFSETQ. CDR3 nucleotides: TGCGCCAGCAGCTTGGCAGGCGCGCGACAGGTCAATGAGCAGTTCTTC. This sequence encodes CASSLAGARQVNEQFF.

This clonotype was seen repeatedly, ten times or more. The chain carries TRBV6-5 and TRBJ2-3, with TRBD1 as a possible D gene (5 bases). The V end was cut by 4 bases, the J end by 0 bases, with 17 bases between. This CDR3 is 17 amino acids long. Germline V gene data show CDR1 as MNHEY and CDR2 as SVGAGI. As DNA, the CDR3 is TGTGCCAGCAGTTCAAGCTGGGGCCAACATAGCACAGATACGCAGTATTTT. Its protein product is CASSSSWGQHSTDTQYF.

This clonotype was seen only a few times. This sequence joins TRBV3-1 and TRBJ1-2; 8 nucleotides agree with TRBD1. Germline trimming cut 3 bases from V and 2 bases from J; bases unmatched to any gene: 11. Germline values: CDR1 LGHDT, CDR2 YNNKEL (reference sequence). This CDR3 contains 17 residues. The CDR3 region has the DNA TGTGCCAGCAGCCAGTATAGAGGACGACAGGGGAACTATGGCTACACCTTC. Translated: CASSQYRGRQGNYGYTF.

Turning to this clonotype: A much larger clone is a single base away; this may be a read error. The chain recombines TRBV20-1 with TRBJ2-1; D possibly corresponds to TRBD1 (6 bases). The CDR3 loop spans 12 amino acids. Germline CDR1 reads DFQATT; CDR2 reads SNEGSKA (reference sequence). Here the CDR3 DNA reads TGCAGGGCTAGGAAAGGGGGTAGTGAGCAGTTCTTC. It specifies CRARKGGSEQFF.

Concerning this clonotype itself: The junction departs from the called germline gene at one end, perhaps through a read error. The rearrangement uses TRBV4-2 and TRBJ1-1; TRBD1 matches 8 bases. Germline V gene sequence: CDR1 LGHNA, CDR2 YNFKEQ. The CDR3 has 20 residues. CDR3 amino acids: CAGSQEGAFRGRIMNTEAFF. The CDR3 bases are TGTGCCGGCAGCCAAGAGGGCGCGTTCAGGGGGCGGATTATGAACACTGAAGCTTTCTTT.

This clonotype was found many times. V gene TRBV20-1 combines with J gene TRBJ1-6; 9 bases map to TRBD1. Germline V CDR1 and CDR2: DFQATT, SNEGSKA (reference sequence). Unmatched junction bases numbered 16, after V lost 3 bases and J lost 10 bases. This CDR3 contains 17 residues. The CDR3 loop is CSARVHQPGQGGSPLHF. The CDR3 nucleotides are TGCAGTGCTAGGGTTCACCAGCCGGGACAGGGAGGATCACCCCTCCACTTT.

A few counts support this clonotype. The chain employs TRBV28 and TRBJ1-5; D not resolved. Germline CDR1 reads MDHEN; CDR2 reads SYDVKM. This CDR3 has 12 amino acids. The ends were cut back, 3 bases at V and 6 bases at J, with 6 bases in the middle. The CDR3 here is CASSLALQPQHF. CDR3 coding DNA: TGTGCCAGCAGTTTGGCGCTTCAGCCCCAGCATTTT.

This clonotype appeared a few times. The chain employs TRBV6-5 and TRBJ1-4; D unclear. CDR1 and CDR2 (germline): MNHEY, SVGAGI. CDR3 length equals 14 residues. Trimming took off 0 bases at V and 5 bases at J, with 7 bases between the two ends. CDR3 DNA: TGTGCCAGCAGTTACTCGAGCGGGAATGAAAAACTGTTTTTT. Its translation: CASSYSSGNEKLFF.

This clonotype was detected only a few times. The rearrangement joins TRBV7-9 to TRBJ1-2; 10 bases agree with TRBD1. The germline V gene encodes CDR1 SEHNR and CDR2 FQNEAQ (reference sequence). CDR3 length: 15 residues. Germline trimming cut 0 bases from V and 4 bases from J; bases unmatched to any gene: 2. The CDR3 reads CASSLATGGLYGYTF. For the CDR3, the DNA is TGTGCCAGCAGCTTAGCGACAGGGGGCCTCTATGGCTACACCTTC.

In its sample, this clonotype was seen many times. This sequence joins TRBV5-5 and TRBJ2-1; 10 bases line up with TRBD2. The germline V gene has CDR1 SGHKS and CDR2 YYEKEE (reference sequence). The trim removed 2 bases at V and 0 bases at J, leaving 8 bases unmatched. CDR3 length equals 18 residues. CDR3 DNA sequence: TGTGCCAGCAGCTTTGCAGCGGGGGGGCAGTTCTCCTACAATGAGCAGTTCTTC. Encoded protein: CASSFAAGGQFSYNEQFF.

This clonotype was seen at least ten times. The J gene is TRBJ2-4, the V gene TRBV3-1, with 8 nucleotides matching TRBD1. The V segment lost 1 base and the J segment 4 bases; nucleotides outside the gene matches: 3. The CDR3 covers 15 residues. Germline V gene data show CDR1 as LGHDT and CDR2 as YNNKEL (reference sequence). The CDR3 reads CASSQVGDRKNIQYF. CDR3 coding DNA: TGTGCCAGCAGCCAAGTGGGGGACAGGAAAAACATTCAGTACTTC.

The rearrangement uses TRBV18 and TRBJ2-2; no definite D call. V lost 2 bases, J lost 5 bases, and 3 bases lay in between. Germline loops: CDR1 KGHSH, CDR2 LQKENI. This CDR3 is 12 amino acids long. CDR3 protein: CASSPLTGELFF. CDR3 DNA sequence: TGTGCCAGCTCACCATTGACCGGGGAGCTGTTTTTT.

The chain couples TRBV3-1 to TRBJ2-3; no definite D call. The V gene lost 3 bases and the J gene lost 2 bases, with 12 bases spanning the gap. Germline CDR1 is LGHDT and CDR2 is YNNKEL (reference sequence). CDR3 length: 15 amino acids. This CDR3 reads CASSQRSSYTDTQYF. In nucleotides, the CDR3 is TGTGCCAGCAGCCAGCGATCGAGTTACACAGATACGCAGTATTTT.

A single count supports this clonotype. This chain connects TRBV4-3 to TRBJ2-7; D tentatively reads TRBD1 or TRBD2 (6 bases each). Germline-derived CDR1 and CDR2 are LGHNA and YSLEER. V lost 0 bases, J lost 3 bases, and 12 bases lay in between. The CDR3 is 15 amino acids. CDR3 residues: CASSQDRGRFYEQYF. CDR3 in DNA: TGCGCCAGCAGCCAAGATAGGGGGAGGTTCTACGAGCAGTACTTC.

The V call is TRBV12-3 or TRBV12-4, the J call TRBJ2-5; D ambiguous. The CDR3 extends over 15 amino acids. V was trimmed by 0 bases and J by 4 bases, leaving 12 bases between them. The CDR3 DNA reads as TGTGCCAGCAGTTTAGCGCGTGGGGTTGTAGAGACCCAGTACTTC. Its translation: CASSLARGVVETQYF.